The 18 T cell receptor beta chains in this list originate from one sample, sequenced in a study of T cells in Graves' hyperthyroidism and ophthalmopathy (dated by TCRdb to the late 2010s). Library construction relied on multiplex PCR. For sequencing, an Illumina HiSeq 2000 was employed. TCR beta CDR3 regions were amplified from RNA transcripts. The TCR CDR3 was subjected to a first round of RT-PCR using the HTBI primer set and the Qiagen OneStep RT-PCR kit. The raw public data were reprocessed by TCRdb itself: fastp quality trimming at Q25, MiXCR clonotype calling, in-frame beta chains only. Every entry covers one CDR3 protein and lists the most common genes and DNA from its rows. Within this sample are about 350,000 distinct CDR3 sequences, with around a sixth of them counted one time only. The top ten clones comprise roughly 15% of the sample. Sequencing input: blood. All receptors derive from a woman between 40 and 50 years old with Graves' ophthalmopathy.

V gene TRBV11-3 combines with J gene TRBJ2-2; possible D gene TRBD2, 5 bases. The V end was cut by 5 bases, the J end by 2 bases, with 12 bases between. This CDR3 region has 15 residues. Germline values: CDR1 SGHNT, CDR2 YENEEA. The CDR3 sequence is CASSLRGPNTGELFF. The CDR3 DNA is TGTGCCAGCAGCCTTAGAGGGCCCAACACCGGGGAGCTGTTTTTT.

Many counts were recorded for this clonotype. CDR3 residues: CASSIGRSNQPQHF. CDR3 sequence (DNA): TGTGCCAGTAGTATAGGGAGAAGCAATCAGCCCCAGCATTTT. V is TRBV19 and J is TRBJ1-5, with unresolved D. The CDR3 loop spans 14 amino acids. V lost 1 base and J 1 base, leaving 5 bases between the germline ends. Germline CDR1 is LNHDA and CDR2 is SQIVND (reference sequence).

This clonotype was picked up many times. V usage is TRBV19 and J usage is TRBJ1-1; D is unresolved. The germline gives CDR1 LNHDA, CDR2 SQIVND (reference sequence). Deletions cut 3 bases from V and 5 bases from J, with 13 bases between. The CDR3 spans 14 residues. The CDR3 nucleotides are TGTGCCAGTAGTATTGGGATGACCCGGACTGAAGCTTTCTTT. Translating it yields CASSIGMTRTEAFF.

The chain carries TRBV30 and TRBJ2-7; D not resolved. The germline gives CDR1 GTSNPN, CDR2 SVGIG (reference sequence). Trimming took off 2 bases at V and 2 bases at J, with 13 bases between the two ends. This CDR3 has 14 amino acids. The CDR3 DNA reads as TGTGCCTGGAGTCGCCGTGGCAAAGCCTACGAGCAGTACTTC. This translates into CAWSRRGKAYEQYF.

This clonotype was counted at least ten times. The rearrangement joins TRBV6-2 or TRBV6-3 to TRBJ2-5, with D unclear. The CDR3 length is 16 residues. Per germline, CDR1 MNHEY and CDR2 SVGEGT. V lost 6 bases, J lost 4 bases, and 21 bases lay in between. The CDR3 loop reads CASRNPSDLGLETQYF. The DNA of the CDR3 is TGTGCCAGCAGGAACCCCTCTGACTTGGGCCTAGAGACCCAGTACTTC.

This clonotype was detected many times. The rearrangement joins TRBV2 to TRBJ2-7; D gene ambiguous. Germline V gene sequence: CDR1 SNHLY, CDR2 FYNNEI. This CDR3 region has 13 residues. V gave up 4 bases and J gave up 2 bases, with 9 bases separating them. Here the CDR3 reads CASSVGMPYEQYF. The CDR3 coding sequence is TGTGCCAGCAGTGTGGGGATGCCCTACGAGCAGTACTTC.

Many counts were recorded for this clonotype. The chain uses TRBV12-3 or TRBV12-4 and TRBJ2-6; 7 bases are a match to TRBD1. The CDR3 is 16 residues long. V was clipped by 6 bases and J by 0 bases; unmatched bases: 5. The CDR3 is CASSPDRDSGANVLTF. The CDR3 nucleotides read TGTGCCAGCAGCCCCGACAGGGACTCTGGGGCCAACGTCCTGACTTTC.

V is TRBV5-1 and J is TRBJ1-2, with D possibly being TRBD1 (5 bases). The CDR3 is 13 amino acids. V was cut by 1 base and J by 8 bases, with 12 bases left in between. CDR1 and CDR2 from the germline V gene are SGHRS and YFSETQ. CDR3 DNA sequence: TGCGCCAGCAGCTTGCCAGGGCGAGACGGCTACACCTTC. It codes for CASSLPGRDGYTF.

Concerning this clonotype itself: The junction does not match germline at one end; this may be a read error. This CDR3 is CSVALPQGEGGYIF. The CDR3 DNA reads as TGCAGCGTTGCCCTACCTCAGGGAGAAGGGGGCTACATCTTC. The V gene is TRBV29-1, the J gene TRBJ1-2; TRBD1 matches at 7 bases. The CDR3 runs 14 residues. Germline CDR1 is SQVTM and CDR2 is ANQGSEA.

The sample holds many counts of this clonotype. CDR3 coding DNA: TGTGCCACCAGCAGAGGGACAGGCCAAGAGACCCAGTACTTC. Its translation: CATSRGTGQETQYF. The gene calls are TRBV15 and TRBJ2-5, with 7 bases lining up with TRBD1. Germline lookup yields CDR1 LNHNV and CDR2 YYDKDF (reference sequence). Trimming removed 1 base from V and 1 base from J; junction bases left unmatched: 0. This CDR3 comprises 14 residues.

This clonotype was seen repeatedly, ten times or more. This chain uses TRBV7-8 with TRBJ1-2; the D is unclear. Trimming took 0 bases from V and 2 from J, leaving 13 bases between them. The CDR3 is made up of 16 amino acids. Germline lookup yields CDR1 SGHVS and CDR2 FQNEAQ. CDR3 in DNA: TGTGCCAGCAGCTTAGCACGTCCGGGGAACAACTATGGCTACACCTTC. This gives the protein CASSLARPGNNYGYTF. Looking up the rest from reference TRBV7-8 and TRBJ1-2 gives the full variable domain: GAGVSQSPRYKVAKRGQDVALRCDPISGHVSLFWYQQALGQGPEFLTYFQNEAQLDKSGLPSDRFFAERPEGSVSTLKIQRTQQEDSAVYLCASSLARPGNNYGYTFGSGTRLTVV.

At least ten counts were recorded for this clonotype. V usage is TRBV6-2 or TRBV6-3 and J usage is TRBJ1-5, with no clear D. Germline loops: CDR1 MNHEY, CDR2 SVGEGT. V dropped 5 bases and J dropped 7 bases, with 15 bases sitting between them. The length of the CDR3 is 14 residues. CDR3 sequence (DNA): TGTGCCAGCAGTGACTTCAGCCTTAGCCAGCCCCAGCATTTT. This sequence encodes CASSDFSLSQPQHF.

The rearrangement joins TRBV6-1 to TRBJ2-5, with D perhaps TRBD2 (7 bases). This CDR3 has 15 amino acids. Trimming removed 8 bases from V and 7 bases from J, with 23 bases in between. Germline V gene data show CDR1 as MNHNS and CDR2 as SASEGT. CDR3 in DNA: TGTGCCAGCTCAGACGCAAGGGGGGGGGGCTGGACCCAGTACTTC. Its protein is CASSDARGGGWTQYF.

This clonotype was counted at least ten times. This rearrangement joins TRBV27 to TRBJ2-5, with TRBD2 as a possible D gene (5 bases). CDR3 size: 14 residues. V gave up 6 bases and J gave up 4 bases, with 15 bases separating them. CDR1 MNHEY and CDR2 SMNVEV come from the germline V gene (reference sequence). The CDR3 spells CASSPRVAGETQYF. The CDR3 nucleotides read TGTGCCAGCAGCCCCCGGGTTGCGGGAGAGACCCAGTACTTC.

The table lists this clonotype with a count of one. The chain uses TRBV19 and TRBJ2-4; no clear D gene. Germline V CDR1 and CDR2: LNHDA, SQIVND (reference sequence). V was pared by 3 bases and J by 2 bases, with 8 bases between. This CDR3 is 14 amino acids long. The CDR3 loop reads CASSIGGSKNIQYF. The DNA of the CDR3 is TGTGCCAGTAGTATTGGTGGGTCCAAAAACATTCAGTACTTC.

The chain employs TRBV19 and TRBJ2-2; 9 positions match TRBD1. The CDR3 has 15 amino acids. Germline V CDR1 and CDR2: LNHDA, SQIVND (reference sequence). V shed 6 bases and J 4 bases; nucleotides not matched to a gene: 6. The CDR3: CASSDRGIFTGELFF. The DNA of the CDR3 is TGTGCCAGTAGCGACAGGGGGATTTTCACCGGGGAGCTGTTTTTT.

The table lists this clonotype with many counts. This sequence joins TRBV2 and TRBJ2-7; 14 bases match TRBD2. Germline trimming cut 6 bases from V and 3 bases from J; bases unmatched to any gene: 1. The CDR3 runs to 14 residues. From germline, CDR1 is SNHLY and CDR2 FYNNEI. CDR3 coding DNA: TGTGCCAGCAGGGGACTAGCGGGAGTCTACGAGCAGTACTTC. Protein product: CASRGLAGVYEQYF. Full variable domain (remainder filled in from reference TRBV2 and TRBJ2-7): EPEVTQTPSHQVTQMGQEVILRCVPISNHLYFYWYRQILGQKVEFLVSFYNNEISEKSEIFDDQFSVERPDGSNFTLKIRSTKLEDSAMYFCASRGLAGVYEQYFGPGTRLTVT.

This clonotype has ten or more counts. The CDR3 bases are TGTGCCAGCAGCTCACTCGGACCGCACTATGGCTACACCTTC. It specifies CASSSLGPHYGYTF. V is TRBV28 and J is TRBJ1-2, with D unclear. This CDR3 region has 14 residues. The germline V gene encodes CDR1 MDHEN and CDR2 SYDVKM. V lost 6 bases to trimming and J lost 3 bases, with 14 bases between them.